The following is a T cell receptor beta chain sequence with its context. The antigen remains unidentified. PCR was performed using 60 Vbeta and 13 Jbeta primers. Here immunoSEQ multiplex PCR was the method, and the copy in TCRdb shows in-frame clones only, minus some. The data show around 99,000 clones, roughly 70% seen once. The data belong to a study of cytomegalovirus exposure and HLA in healthy donors. The CDR3 spans 16 residues. Losses at the gene ends were 6 bases for V and 2 bases for J; bases not matched to a gene: 12. CDR1 is MNHEY, CDR2 SMNVEV, per germline (reference sequence). Findings and caveats of the study: Later analysis indicated greater clonal expansion among HLA-associated TCR beta chains than among equally common other chains. In a later analysis, TCR association rates varied by HLA locus: DRB1 most, HLA-C fewest.

The chain combines TRBV27 with TRBJ1-1, with 7 bases fitting TRBD1. Sequenced material: PBMCs. The sequence was collected from a woman aged 70 to 79 in good health and CMV-seropositive. As DNA, the CDR3 is TGTGCCAGCAGCCCCGCCCGGCGACAGGGAAACACTGAAGCTTTCTTT. Amino acids: CASSPARRQGNTEAFF.